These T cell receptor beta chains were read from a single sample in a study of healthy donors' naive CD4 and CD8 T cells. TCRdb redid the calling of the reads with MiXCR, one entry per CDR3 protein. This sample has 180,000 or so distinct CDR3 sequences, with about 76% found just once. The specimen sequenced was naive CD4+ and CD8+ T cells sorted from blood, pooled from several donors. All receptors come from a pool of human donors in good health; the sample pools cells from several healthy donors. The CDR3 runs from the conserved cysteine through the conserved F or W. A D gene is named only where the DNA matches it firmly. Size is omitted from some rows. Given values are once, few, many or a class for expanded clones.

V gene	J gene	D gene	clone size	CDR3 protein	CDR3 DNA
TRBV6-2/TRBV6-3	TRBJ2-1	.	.	CASSYLDEQFF	TGTGCCAGCAGTTACTTGGACGAGCAGTTCTTC
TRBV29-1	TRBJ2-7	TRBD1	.	CSVAGGWDEQYF	TGCAGCGTGGCAGGGGGCTGGGACGAGCAGTACTTC
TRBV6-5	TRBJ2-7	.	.	CAISKAGSHTYEQYF	TGTGCCATCAGCAAGGCGGGGTCACATACCTACGAGCAGTACTTC
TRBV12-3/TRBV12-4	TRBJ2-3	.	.	CASSERTGTDTQYF	TGTGCCAGCAGCGAACGGACCGGCACAGATACGCAGTATTTT
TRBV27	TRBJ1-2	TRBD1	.	CASSFLPGGGNYGYTF	TGTGCCAGCAGTTTTCTCCCAGGGGGAGGCAACTATGGCTACACCTTC
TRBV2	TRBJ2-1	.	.	CASSVRPRGGEQFF	TGTGCCAGCAGTGTACGGCCCAGGGGCGGTGAGCAGTTCTTC
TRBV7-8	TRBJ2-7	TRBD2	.	CASSLTGTSGSYEQYF	TGTGCCAGCAGCTTAACCGGGACTAGCGGGAGTTACGAGCAGTACTTC
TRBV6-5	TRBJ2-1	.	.	CASRRDRSSYNEQFF	TGTGCCAGCAGACGCGACAGGAGTTCCTACAATGAGCAGTTCTTC
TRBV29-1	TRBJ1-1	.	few	CSGAGNTEAFF	TGCAGCGGGGCGGGGAACACTGAAGCTTTCTTT
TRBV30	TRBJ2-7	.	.	CAWSEAGDEQYF	TGTGCCTGGAGTGAGGCCGGGGACGAGCAGTACTTC
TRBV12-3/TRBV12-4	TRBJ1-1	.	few	CASSLTRNTEAFF	TGTGCCAGCAGTTTGACGAGGAACACTGAAGCTTTCTTT
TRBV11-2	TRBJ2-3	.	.	CAARESSASTDTQYF	TGTGCCGCCAGGGAGTCTAGCGCCAGCACAGATACGCAGTATTTT
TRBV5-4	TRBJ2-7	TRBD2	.	CASSLAGSEQYF	TGTGCCAGCAGCTTAGCGGGAAGCGAGCAGTACTTC
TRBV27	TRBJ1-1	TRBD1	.	CASSFNRGNTEAFF	TGTGCCAGCAGTTTCAACAGGGGTAACACTGAAGCTTTCTTT
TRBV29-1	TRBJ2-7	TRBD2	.	CSVEGTRVYEQYF	TGCAGCGTTGAAGGGACTAGAGTCTACGAGCAGTACTTC
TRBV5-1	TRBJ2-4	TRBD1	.	CASSLGTGELREYF	TGCGCCAGCAGCTTGGGGACAGGGGAATTAAGAGAGTACTTC
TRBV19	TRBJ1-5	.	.	CASSMVVNSNQPQHF	TGTGCCAGTAGTATGGTAGTCAATAGCAATCAGCCCCAGCATTTT
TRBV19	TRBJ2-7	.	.	CASSIDHPAGSYEQYF	TGTGCCAGTAGTATAGATCACCCGGCTGGGTCCTACGAGCAGTACTTC
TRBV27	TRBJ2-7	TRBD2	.	CASRAGSGRHYEQYF	TGTGCCAGCCGAGCCGGCAGCGGGAGGCATTACGAGCAGTACTTC
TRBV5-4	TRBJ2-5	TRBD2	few	CASSLRGSWETQYF	TGTGCCAGCAGCTTGCGCGGGAGTTGGGAGACCCAGTACTTC
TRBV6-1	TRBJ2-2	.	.	CASVRNPTNTGELFF	TGTGCCAGCGTCCGCAACCCAACGAACACCGGGGAGCTGTTTTTT
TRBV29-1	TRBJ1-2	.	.	CSVTKEANYGYTF	TGCAGCGTTACTAAAGAAGCTAACTATGGCTACACCTTC
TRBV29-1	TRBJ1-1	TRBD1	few	CSADRGSRTEAFF	TGCAGCGCTGACAGGGGCTCCCGAACTGAAGCTTTCTTT
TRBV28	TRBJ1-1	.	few	CASRSGGTEAFF	TGTGCCAGCAGGAGCGGGGGAACTGAAGCTTTCTTT
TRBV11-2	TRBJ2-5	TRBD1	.	CASQTGVETQYF	TGTGCCAGCCAAACAGGGGTAGAGACCCAGTACTTC
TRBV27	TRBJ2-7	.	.	CASSLGLTDEQYF	TGTGCCAGCAGTCTGGGACTTACCGACGAGCAGTACTTC
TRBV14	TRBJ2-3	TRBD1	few	CASSPRDRGTDTQYF	TGTGCCAGCAGCCCCCGGGACAGGGGGACAGATACGCAGTATTTT
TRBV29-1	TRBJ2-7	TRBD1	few	CSVARDRGIDEQYF	TGCAGCGTTGCTCGGGACAGGGGAATAGACGAGCAGTACTTC
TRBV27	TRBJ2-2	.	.	CASSLAGPVGELFF	TGTGCCAGCAGTTTAGCTGGGCCGGTCGGGGAGCTGTTTTTT
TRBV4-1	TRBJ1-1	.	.	CASSLGGGVTEAFF	TGCGCCAGCAGCCTAGGCGGCGGTGTGACTGAAGCTTTCTTT
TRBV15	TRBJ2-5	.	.	CATSRGLRETQYF	TGTGCCACCAGCAGGGGTTTACGTGAGACCCAGTACTTC
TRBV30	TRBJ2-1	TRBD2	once	CAWISGGIGEQFF	TGTGCCTGGATTAGCGGGGGAATCGGGGAGCAGTTCTTC
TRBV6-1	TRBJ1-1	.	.	CASSDERGAGAFF	TGTGCCAGCAGTGATGAAAGGGGCGCAGGAGCTTTCTTT
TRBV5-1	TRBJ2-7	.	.	CASSLAVGSEQYF	TGCGCCAGCAGCTTGGCGGTAGGGAGCGAGCAGTACTTC
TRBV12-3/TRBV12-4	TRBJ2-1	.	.	CASSLLQNEQFF	TGTGCCAGCAGTTTACTCCAGAATGAGCAGTTCTTC
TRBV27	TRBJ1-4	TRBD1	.	CARGRDRGTSEKLFF	TGTGCCCGCGGACGGGACAGGGGTACGAGTGAAAAACTGTTTTTT
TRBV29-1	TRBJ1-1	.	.	CSVEVGEAFF	TGCAGCGTTGAAGTCGGGGAAGCTTTCTTT
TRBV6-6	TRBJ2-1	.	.	CASSYSLYNEQFF	TGTGCCAGCAGTTACTCTCTTTACAATGAGCAGTTCTTC
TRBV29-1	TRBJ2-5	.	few	CSALYSQTQYF	TGCAGCGCCTTATATAGCCAGACCCAGTACTTC
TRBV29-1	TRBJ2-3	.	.	CSVTHDTQYF	TGCAGCGTTACTCATGATACGCAGTATTTT
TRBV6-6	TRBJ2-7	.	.	CASSYSPGFYEQYF	TGTGCCAGCAGTTACTCCCCGGGGTTCTACGAGCAGTACTTC
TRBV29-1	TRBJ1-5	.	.	CSVEPGGNQPQHF	TGCAGCGTTGAGCCCGGTGGCAATCAGCCCCAGCATTTT
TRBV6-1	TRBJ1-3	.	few	CASSDAQGGIGNTIYF	TGTGCCAGCAGTGACGCGCAGGGTGGGATCGGAAACACCATATATTTT
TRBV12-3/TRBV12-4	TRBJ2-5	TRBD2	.	CASNNRKGGRETQYF	TGTGCCAGCAATAATCGGAAGGGAGGGAGAGAGACCCAGTACTTC
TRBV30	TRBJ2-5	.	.	CAWSAPETQYF	TGTGCCTGGAGTGCCCCGGAGACCCAGTACTTC
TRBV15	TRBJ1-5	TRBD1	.	CATSRDRGTGSQPQHF	TGTGCCACCAGCAGAGATCGCGGGACAGGGTCACAGCCCCAGCATTTT
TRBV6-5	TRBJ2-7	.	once	CASSYGLGQYF	TGTGCCAGCAGTTACGGTTTGGGGCAGTACTTC
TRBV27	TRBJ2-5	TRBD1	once	CASSSKTGWETQYF	TGTGCCAGCAGTTCCAAGACAGGGTGGGAGACCCAGTACTTC